A selection of T cell receptor beta chains follows, all from one sample in a study of blood T cells in healthy people across ages. Via MiXCR, TCRdb re-called the 5' RACE reads, giving one row per CDR3 protein. The sample carries 650,000 to 950,000 distinct CDR3 sequences, roughly 44% recorded once. Material: blood. The receptors were gathered from a man aged 55 to 70 in good health. Both conserved end residues are trimmed from each CDR3. The order of the fields is CDR3 protein, J gene, V gene.

CDR3: ASSPKDRGSSYEQY
J: TRBJ2-7
V: TRBV27

CDR3: ATSRVLSEGYNEQF
J: TRBJ2-1
V: TRBV15

CDR3: SARDRGVGHGYT
J: TRBJ1-2
V: TRBV20-1

CDR3: ASKGDEAF
J: TRBJ1-1
V: TRBV10-2

CDR3: ASSSDPRTGLPNEQF
J: TRBJ2-1
V: TRBV5-1

CDR3: SASRTSPRTDTQY
J: TRBJ2-3
V: TRBV20-1

CDR3: ASTRGESDTQY
J: TRBJ2-3
V: TRBV5-5

CDR3: ASSLVVSGGYNEQF
J: TRBJ2-1
V: TRBV11-2

CDR3: ASSLRQASDTQY
J: TRBJ2-3
V: TRBV7-2

CDR3: ATGLEGVEQY
J: TRBJ2-7
V: TRBV7-9

CDR3: ASTRQGTYEQY
J: TRBJ2-7
V: TRBV6-2/TRBV6-3

CDR3: SVVGQVKETQY
J: TRBJ2-5
V: TRBV29-1

CDR3: ASSDRDSGANVLT
J: TRBJ2-6
V: TRBV7-9

CDR3: AASSEYSNQPQH
J: TRBJ1-5
V: TRBV6-1

CDR3: ASSHETIREQF
J: TRBJ2-1
V: TRBV4-3

CDR3: ASSLEVRRSGANVLT
J: TRBJ2-6
V: TRBV7-6

CDR3: ASSARQGGGYT
J: TRBJ1-2
V: TRBV9

CDR3: ASRAGGRSYNEQF
J: TRBJ2-1
V: TRBV19

CDR3: ASLLAGGDTQY
J: TRBJ2-3
V: TRBV12-3/TRBV12-4

CDR3: ASSIWTSAGGEQY
J: NA
V: TRBV7-8

CDR3: ASRLDVREGQPQH
J: TRBJ1-5
V: TRBV5-1

CDR3: ASSPRLTETQY
J: TRBJ2-5
V: TRBV3-1

CDR3: SAVKQGAGELF
J: TRBJ2-2
V: TRBV20-1

CDR3: SARRGGTNAETQY
J: TRBJ2-5
V: TRBV20-1

CDR3: ASNKNRAGNEQF
J: TRBJ2-1
V: TRBV6-2/TRBV6-3

CDR3: ASSPAGQVYSEQF
J: TRBJ2-1
V: TRBV4-1

CDR3: ASSLEGRVIGTEAF
J: TRBJ1-1
V: TRBV7-2

CDR3: ASSSPVEAF
J: TRBJ1-1
V: TRBV6-2/TRBV6-3

CDR3: SAVTGGDYGYT
J: TRBJ1-2
V: TRBV29-1

CDR3: ASGDGTSSYNEQF
J: TRBJ2-1
V: TRBV9

CDR3: ASSQALPSYNSPLH
J: TRBJ1-6
V: TRBV3-1

CDR3: ASSQGFGTAQETQY
J: TRBJ2-5
V: TRBV4-1

CDR3: ASSLPLLGQGNWKAF
J: TRBJ1-1
V: TRBV6-2/TRBV6-3

CDR3: ASSPNTGGNTEAF
J: TRBJ1-1
V: TRBV7-9

CDR3: GARSSSSSTGELF
J: TRBJ2-2
V: TRBV20-1

CDR3: ASSLTLDYEQY
J: TRBJ2-7
V: TRBV7-7

CDR3: ASSPVGTANTGELF
J: TRBJ2-2
V: TRBV9

CDR3: ASRSREVQETQY
J: TRBJ2-5
V: TRBV7-8

CDR3: ASSCPSGGADTQY
J: TRBJ2-3
V: TRBV6-6

CDR3: ASRPRTGGNQPQH
J: TRBJ1-5
V: TRBV6-5

CDR3: ASRAGVLETQY
J: TRBJ2-5
V: TRBV28

CDR3: ASSLNTGGTGELF
J: TRBJ2-2
V: TRBV3-1

CDR3: SARDPGLAGSQETQY
J: TRBJ2-5
V: TRBV20-1

CDR3: ASSETGQVRQETQY
J: NA
V: TRBV19

CDR3: SARGSADTQY
J: TRBJ2-3
V: TRBV20-1

CDR3: ASSLFHPKTQY
J: TRBJ2-5
V: TRBV7-2

CDR3: SVRTGANQPQH
J: TRBJ1-5
V: TRBV29-1

CDR3: SALGQSYSNQPQH
J: TRBJ1-5
V: TRBV20-1

CDR3: ASSKHRGAYEQY
J: TRBJ2-7
V: TRBV5-5

CDR3: SARTNDGYT
J: TRBJ1-2
V: TRBV20-1

CDR3: ATSRQGAGGANVLT
J: TRBJ2-6
V: TRBV24-1

CDR3: SARVAGLSSYEQY
J: TRBJ2-7
V: TRBV20-1

CDR3: ASSLLGGTGGKETQY
J: TRBJ2-5
V: TRBV5-5

CDR3: ASSLWGQGSNEQF
J: TRBJ2-1
V: TRBV5-5

CDR3: ASSPPGSGPYNEQF
J: TRBJ2-1
V: TRBV27

CDR3: ASSLLSGAHEQF
J: TRBJ2-1
V: TRBV18

CDR3: ASSPGTFPEQF
J: TRBJ2-1
V: TRBV7-9

CDR3: ASSPTPGQGKQY
J: TRBJ2-7
V: TRBV18

CDR3: ASTYMGARGNEQF
J: TRBJ2-1
V: TRBV6-5

CDR3: HSSPRGYEQY
J: NA
V: TRBV7-9